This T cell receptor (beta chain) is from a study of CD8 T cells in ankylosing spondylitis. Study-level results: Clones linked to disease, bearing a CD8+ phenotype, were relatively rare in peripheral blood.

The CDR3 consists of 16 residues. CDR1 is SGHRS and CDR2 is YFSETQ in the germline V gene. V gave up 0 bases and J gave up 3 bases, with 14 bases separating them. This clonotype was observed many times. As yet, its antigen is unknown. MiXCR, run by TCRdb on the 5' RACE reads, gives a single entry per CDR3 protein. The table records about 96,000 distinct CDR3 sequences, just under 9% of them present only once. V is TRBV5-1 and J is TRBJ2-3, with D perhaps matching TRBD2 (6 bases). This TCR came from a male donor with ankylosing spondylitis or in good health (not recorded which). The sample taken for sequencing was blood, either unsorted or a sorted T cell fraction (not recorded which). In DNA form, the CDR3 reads TGCGCCAGCAGCTTGGCTTTGGGGGGTACAACAGATACGCAGTATTTT. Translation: CASSLALGGTTDTQYF.